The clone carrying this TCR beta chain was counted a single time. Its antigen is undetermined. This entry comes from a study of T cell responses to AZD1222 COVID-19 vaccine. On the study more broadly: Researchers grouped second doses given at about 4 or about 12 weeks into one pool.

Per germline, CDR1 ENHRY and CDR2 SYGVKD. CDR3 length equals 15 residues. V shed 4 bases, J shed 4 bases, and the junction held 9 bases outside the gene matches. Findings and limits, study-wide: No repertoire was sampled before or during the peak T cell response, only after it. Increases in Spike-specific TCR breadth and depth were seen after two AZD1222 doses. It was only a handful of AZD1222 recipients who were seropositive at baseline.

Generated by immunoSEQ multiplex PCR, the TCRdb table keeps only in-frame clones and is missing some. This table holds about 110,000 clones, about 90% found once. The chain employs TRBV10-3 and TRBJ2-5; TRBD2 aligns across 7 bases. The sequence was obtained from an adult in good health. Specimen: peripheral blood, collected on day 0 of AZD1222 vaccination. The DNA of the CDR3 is TGTGCCATCAGTGGTGGACTAGGAGACGGAGAGACCCAGTACTTC. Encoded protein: CAISGGLGDGETQYF.